This T cell receptor (beta chain) was recovered during a study of blood T cell repertoires in COVID-19. The length of the CDR3 is 14 residues. In germline, CDR1 is PRHDT, CDR2 FYEKMQ (reference sequence). V gave up 2 bases and J gave up 2 bases, with 9 bases separating them. The table came from immunoSEQ multiplex PCR; TCRdb's copy has only in-frame clones and leaves some out. The sample has roughly 350,000 clones, about 90% seen once. The chain links TRBV13 to TRBJ1-1; no firm D call. Material for sequencing was peripheral blood. The clonotype comes from a woman aged 18-30 years who had recovered from COVID-19. CDR3 bases: TGTGCCAGCAGCTTAACACAGACCAACACTGAAGCTTTCTTT. Translation: CASSLTQTNTEAFF.